This T cell receptor beta chain derives from a study of blood T cell repertoires in COVID-19. Overall study context: Nucleic acid was either cDNA or gDNA, and it came from T cells, B-cell-depleted T cells, or PBMCs.

V dropped 1 base and J dropped 8 bases, with 11 bases sitting between them. The CDR3 is 13 amino acids. The V gene's germline CDR1 is SGHAT and CDR2 FQNNGV. Repertoires were generated with immunoSEQ multiplex PCR, while TCRdb's copy carries only in-frame clones and drops some. Counted here are 55,000 to 70,000 clones, more than 60% occurring once; the ten biggest clones make up 4.5% to 6%. The sequenced sample was peripheral blood. This receptor was obtained from a human donor in a cohort sampled during active COVID-19. The gene calls are TRBV11-2 and TRBJ1-1; no clear D gene. Written as DNA, the CDR3 is TGTGCCAGCAGCTTAGTGCCACAGATAGAAGCTTTCTTT. Encoded protein: CASSLVPQIEAFF.